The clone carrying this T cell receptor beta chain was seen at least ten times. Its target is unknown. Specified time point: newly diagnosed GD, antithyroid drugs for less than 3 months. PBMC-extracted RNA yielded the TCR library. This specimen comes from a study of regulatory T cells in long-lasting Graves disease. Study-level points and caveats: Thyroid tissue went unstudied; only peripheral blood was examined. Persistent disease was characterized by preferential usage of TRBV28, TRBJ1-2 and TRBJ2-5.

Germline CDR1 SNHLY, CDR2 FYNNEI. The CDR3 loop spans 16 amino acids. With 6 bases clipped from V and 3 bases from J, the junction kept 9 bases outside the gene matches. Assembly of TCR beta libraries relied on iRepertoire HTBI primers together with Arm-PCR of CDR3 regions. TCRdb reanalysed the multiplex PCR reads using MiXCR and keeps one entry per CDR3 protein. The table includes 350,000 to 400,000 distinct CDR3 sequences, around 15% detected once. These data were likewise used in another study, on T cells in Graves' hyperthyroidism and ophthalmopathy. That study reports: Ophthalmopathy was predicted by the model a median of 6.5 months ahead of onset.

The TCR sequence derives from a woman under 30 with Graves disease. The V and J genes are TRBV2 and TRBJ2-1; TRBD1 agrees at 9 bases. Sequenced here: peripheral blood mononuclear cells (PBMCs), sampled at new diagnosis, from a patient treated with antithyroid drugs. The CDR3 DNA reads TGTGCCAGCAGGGGGGGGACAGGGCCACACTACAATGAGCAGTTCTTC. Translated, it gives CASRGGTGPHYNEQFF.